The T cell receptor beta chain under discussion was sequenced for a study of tumor and adjacent non-tumor tissue in lung cancer. RNA was extracted from bulk tissue without any cell sorting. Between August and November 2014, newly diagnosed, chemotherapy-naive lung cancer patients underwent thoracic surgery in China. This clonotype was counted only a few times. Its matching antigen is unknown. CDR3 length equals 13 residues. The V end was cut by 5 bases, the J end by 4 bases, with 13 bases between. Germline loops: CDR1 DFQATT, CDR2 SNEGSKA (reference sequence). TCRbeta libraries were built with three rounds of nested PCR, modified from ARM-PCR. TCRdb ran MiXCR on the multiplex PCR reads and lists one entry per CDR3 protein. The data hold over 130,000 distinct CDR3 sequences, with 60% to 70% observed a single time. Broader study findings: Top 100 clones took a larger repertoire share in normal lung. Higher tumor TCR diversity was associated with shorter survival.

The chain uses TRBV20-1 and TRBJ2-3; D possibly corresponds to TRBD2 (7 bases). The clonotype was recovered from a man in his sixties with small cell lung cancer. The sample consisted of lung tumor tissue. CDR3 in DNA: TGCAGTGCTTCCGGGGGGCTGGCAGATACGCAGTATTTT. Its translation is CSASGGLADTQYF.